These T cell receptor beta chains were read from a single sample in a study of T cell responses to AZD1222 COVID-19 vaccine. Sequenced by immunoSEQ multiplex PCR; TCRdb stores in-frame clones only, minus some. Seen here are about 39,000 clones, 88% observed once, and the top ten hold 20% to 25%. The sequenced sample was peripheral blood, obtained 28 days after the second AZD1222 dose. The source is an adult who received the AZD1222 COVID-19 vaccine. CDR3s include the opening cysteine and the closing phenylalanine or tryptophan. D genes are given only for firm matches.

TRBD1	TRBJ2-7	TRBV10-2	CASSGVDRGLREQYF
TRBD2	TRBJ2-1	TRBV11-2	CASSLRAASGYNEQFF
.	TRBJ1-2	TRBV11-2	CASSPAGWNYGYTF
.	TRBJ1-2	TRBV7-3	CASSQDTEGGYTF
.	TRBJ2-1	TRBV7-8	CASSQRRMGNEQFF
.	TRBJ2-7	TRBV27	CASSSRPGDYEQYF
.	TRBJ1-2	TRBV6-5	CASSYSGYGYTF
.	TRBJ2-1	TRBV10-3	CAITRARDGNEQFF
.	TRBJ1-2	TRBV5-1	CASNSGDMGGYTF
TRBD1	TRBJ1-1	TRBV19	CASSMGQGRGNTEAFF
.	TRBJ1-2	TRBV7-9	CASHTGIHGYTF
.	TRBJ2-7	TRBV10-3	CAISGPLGHEQYF
.	TRBJ2-3	TRBV7-2	CASSSRDTQYF
.	TRBJ1-2	TRBV6-1	CASSEPGRAGGYTF
TRBD2	TRBJ2-7	TRBV29-1	CSAKTSGSSYEQYF
.	TRBJ1-2	TRBV12-5	CASGLVHPSGGYTF
.	TRBJ2-7	TRBV7-3	CASSSRPSSYEQYF
.	TRBJ1-3	TRBV7-2	CASSDGQSSGNTIYF
TRBD1	TRBJ1-5	TRBV7-9	CASSPNGQGGNQPQHF
TRBD1	TRBJ1-5	TRBV12-5	CASGLVYQTGRNQPQHF
TRBD1	TRBJ2-2	TRBV30	CAWRRQGAGTGELFF
.	TRBJ1-2	TRBV6-1	CASSEVGGYGYTF